Here is one TCR beta chain with its context. The identical CDR3 is also encoded by other nucleotide sequences in the sample. Here immunoSEQ multiplex PCR was the method, and the copy in TCRdb shows in-frame clones only, minus some. Of 250,000 to 350,000 clones in the sample, 88% were seen once. Trimming shortened V by 2 bases and J by 5 bases, and 9 bases separated the two germline ends. The length of the CDR3 is 13 residues. Germline loops: CDR1 MNHEY, CDR2 SVGAGI. The data were obtained in a study of blood T cell repertoires in COVID-19. Source material: peripheral blood. The TCR comes from a woman between 45 and 60 years old with active or convalescent COVID-19. The chain couples TRBV6-5 to TRBJ1-2; D gene uncertain. The CDR3 loop is CASSYGQSYGYTF. CDR3 nucleotide sequence: TGTGCCAGCAGTTACGGGCAGTCATATGGCTACACCTTC.